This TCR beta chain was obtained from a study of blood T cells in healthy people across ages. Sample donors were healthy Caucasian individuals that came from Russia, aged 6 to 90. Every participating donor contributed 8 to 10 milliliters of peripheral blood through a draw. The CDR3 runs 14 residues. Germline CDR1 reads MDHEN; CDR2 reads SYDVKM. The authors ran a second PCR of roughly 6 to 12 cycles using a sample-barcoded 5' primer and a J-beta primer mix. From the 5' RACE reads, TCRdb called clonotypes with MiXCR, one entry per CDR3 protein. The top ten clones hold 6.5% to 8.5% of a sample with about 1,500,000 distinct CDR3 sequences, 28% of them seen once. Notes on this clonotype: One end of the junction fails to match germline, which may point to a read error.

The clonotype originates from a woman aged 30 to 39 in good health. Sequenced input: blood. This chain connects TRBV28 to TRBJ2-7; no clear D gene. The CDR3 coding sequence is TGTGCCGGCAGTGAGACCGGGCCCCCCTACGAGCAGTACTTC. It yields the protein CAGSETGPPYEQYF. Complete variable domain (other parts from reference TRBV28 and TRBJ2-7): DVKVTQSSRYLVKRTGEKVFLECVQDMDHENMFWYRQDPGLGLRLIYFSYDVKMKEKGDIPEGYSVSREKKERFSLILESASTNQTSMYLCAGSETGPPYEQYFGPGTRLTVT.